A selection of T cell receptor beta chains follows, all from one sample in a study of human T cells and chemical hapten exposure. MiXCR was run by TCRdb on the RACE reads, yielding one entry per CDR3 protein. The data show about 170,000 distinct CDR3 sequences, roughly 25% seen once. The input for sequencing was whole blood, taken in connection with sensitization to the hapten diphenylcyclopropenone (DPC). These receptors were collected from a woman aged 18 to 35 with alopecia areata. Some clones in this sample may be carry-over from other donors' samples. CDR3s include the opening cysteine and the closing phenylalanine or tryptophan. A D gene is named only where the DNA matches it firmly. The size entry is marked missing in some rows and otherwise reads once, few, many or a size class.

v_gene	j_gene	abundance	d_gene	CDR3nt	CDR3aa
TRBV4-1	TRBJ1-2	many	-	TGCGCCAGCCTAAGGACAGAAGGCGGCTACACCTTC	CASLRTEGGYTF
TRBV6-2/TRBV6-3	TRBJ1-5	few	-	TGTGCCAGCACCCCCGGCGGGGGGCAACGTCAGCCCCAGCATTTT	CASTPGGGQRQPQHF
TRBV29-1	TRBJ2-5	-	TRBD1	TGCAGCGTTGGATACGGGACAGGAGTACAAGAGACCCAGTACTTC	CSVGYGTGVQETQYF
TRBV4-1	TRBJ2-7	-	-	TGCGCCAGCAGCCAAGTGGAGAGGGGTAGCTCCTACGAGCAGTACTTC	CASSQVERGSSYEQYF
TRBV9	TRBJ2-6	few	-	TGTGCCAGCAGCGTAGGCCATGGAAGCTCTGGGGCCAACGTCCTGACTTTC	CASSVGHGSSGANVLTF
TRBV6-1	TRBJ2-6	-	-	TGTGCCAGCAGCTTATTACGGGACCTCCCCCCCAACGTCCTGACTTTC	CASSLLRDLPPNVLTF
TRBV4-2	TRBJ1-2	-	-	TGTGCCAGCAGCTACGCAGGGGAGGGCTATGGCTACACCTTC	CASSYAGEGYGYTF
TRBV11-1	TRBJ2-2	-	-	TGTGCCAGCGGAACTAACACCGGGGAGCTGTTTTTT	CASGTNTGELFF
TRBV18	TRBJ1-1	many	-	TGTGCCAGCTCACTCTTTTTGAGGACTGACGGTTCGGTTAGGAACACTGAAGCTTTCTTT	CASSLFLRTDGSVRNTEAFF
TRBV18	TRBJ1-3	-	-	TGTGCCAGCGCCCCTGGAAACACCATATATTTT	CASAPGNTIYF
TRBV28	TRBJ2-7	-	TRBD1	TGTGCCAGCACTTCTCCCGGGACAGGGGCGGGCGAGCAGTACTTC	CASTSPGTGAGEQYF
TRBV9	TRBJ2-2	once	-	TGTGCCAGCAGCGCTCCGGGTTTACCTCAGGGGCGTTCCGGGGAGCTGTTTTTT	CASSAPGLPQGRSGELFF
TRBV4-1	TRBJ2-1	few	-	TGCGCCAGCAGCTCGACTGGGCTCAATGAGCAGTTCTTC	CASSSTGLNEQFF
TRBV10-3	TRBJ2-1	few	-	TGTGCCATCAGTGAACAGGGTCACAGCTCCTACAATGAGCAGTTCTTC	CAISEQGHSSYNEQFF
TRBV7-2	TRBJ2-2	-	TRBD2	TGTGCCAGCAGCTATGTTAGCGGGAGGGCCGGGGAGCTGTTTTTT	CASSYVSGRAGELFF
TRBV3-1	TRBJ2-3	few	-	TGTGCCAGCAGCCAATTAGTGGCAGATACGCAGTATTTT	CASSQLVADTQYF
TRBV15	TRBJ2-3	few	-	TGTGCCACCAGCAGATACGCGGGACCAACCACAGATACGCAGTATTTT	CATSRYAGPTTDTQYF
TRBV4-2	TRBJ1-1	-	TRBD1	TGTGCCAGCAGCCAAGGGGGACAGGGGATTTTGAGGGCCACTGAAGCTTTCTTT	CASSQGGQGILRATEAFF
TRBV29-1	TRBJ2-3	few	-	TGCAGCGTTGAAGATTATAAGGGGAACACAGATACGCAGTATTTT	CSVEDYKGNTDTQYF
TRBV6-1	TRBJ2-5	few	-	TGTGCCAGCAGGTTTGGAGAGACCCAGTACTTC	CASRFGETQYF
TRBV30	TRBJ2-7	-	-	TGTGCCTGGAGAGGGGATTATAACGAGCAGTACTTC	CAWRGDYNEQYF
TRBV6-1	TRBJ2-7	few	TRBD2	TGTGCCAGCAGTGGGGGAGGGAGAACGCGCGGGGGGCCCTACGAGCAGTACTTC	CASSGGGRTRGGPYEQYF
TRBV7-2	TRBJ1-6	-	-	TGTGCCAGCAGCTTAGAGGGCCGGAATTCACCCCTCCACTTT	CASSLEGRNSPLHF
TRBV28	TRBJ1-2	few	-	TGTGCCAGCAGTTTACGGGGGCTTTACTATGGCTACACCTTC	CASSLRGLYYGYTF
TRBV9	TRBJ1-1	-	-	TGTGCCAGCAGCGGAAACACTGAAGCTTTCTTT	CASSGNTEAFF
TRBV6-5	TRBJ2-7	few	-	TGTGCCAGCAGAGCGACAGGTCCCTACGAGCAGTACTTC	CASRATGPYEQYF
TRBV4-3	TRBJ2-3	-	TRBD2	TGCGCCAGCAGCCGAAGACTAGCGGGGGGGCGGACAGATACGCAGTATTTT	CASSRRLAGGRTDTQYF
TRBV12-3/TRBV12-4	TRBJ1-5	-	-	TGTGCCAGCAGTTTAACAGCCGGCAGGGGAACGGGTCAGCCCCAGCATTTT	CASSLTAGRGTGQPQHF
TRBV7-2	TRBJ1-5	many	-	TGTGCCAGCAGCTTACAGGGATATAGCAATCAGCCCCAGCATTTT	CASSLQGYSNQPQHF
TRBV20-1	TRBJ1-4	-	-	TGCAGTGCTAGAGATCGGGGGTTCCTTAATGAAAAACTGTTTTTT	CSARDRGFLNEKLFF
TRBV4-1	TRBJ1-4	few	-	TGCGCCAGCAGCCAACAAATTCAGGCAGGCGATGAAAAACTGTTTTTT	CASSQQIQAGDEKLFF
TRBV9	TRBJ2-7	few	TRBD2	TGTGCCAGCAGCGTAGGCCTAGCGGGAGGAATTTACGAGCAGTACTTC	CASSVGLAGGIYEQYF
TRBV6-2/TRBV6-3	TRBJ1-1	many	-	TGTGCCAGCAGTTACGAAGCGGGCGACGAAGCTTTCTTT	CASSYEAGDEAFF
TRBV20-1	TRBJ1-1	many	-	TGCAGTGCTAGAGGGAGGGGAAACACTGAAGCTTTCTTT	CSARGRGNTEAFF
TRBV4-3	TRBJ2-1	few	TRBD2	TGCGCCAGCAGCCCCGGACTAGCAGATGACAATGAGCAGTTCTTC	CASSPGLADDNEQFF
TRBV20-1	TRBJ1-2	-	TRBD1	TGCAGTGCTAGACAGGGACAGGGGCCAACGAGAGGCTACACCTTC	CSARQGQGPTRGYTF
TRBV29-1	TRBJ2-1	-	-	TGCAGCGTTCTCGGGGAGGATGATGAGCAGTTCTTC	CSVLGEDDEQFF
TRBV4-1	TRBJ2-1	-	-	TGCGCCAGCAGCCAAGATCCCGCTGGTCTCTACAATGAGCAGTTCTTC	CASSQDPAGLYNEQFF
TRBV12-3/TRBV12-4	TRBJ2-2	many	TRBD1	TGTGCCAGCAGCTACAGGGGGCGCGAGTTGAGGGAGCTGTTTTTT	CASSYRGRELRELFF
TRBV4-1	TRBJ1-3	-	-	TGCGCCAGCAGCCCAGGCCGTGGGTTACTTAGCGCTGGAAACACCATATATTTT	CASSPGRGLLSAGNTIYF
TRBV7-8	TRBJ2-5	-	-	TGTGCCAGCAGCTTTCCGGGAGTGGAGACCCAGTACTTC	CASSFPGVETQYF
TRBV4-3	TRBJ2-7	-	TRBD2	TGCGCCAGCAGCCAAGATCCGGGGGGGGGGCAGTACTTC	CASSQDPGGGQYF
TRBV29-1	TRBJ2-1	few	-	TGCAGCGTTGAGGGGGACCACCAGGGCTCCTACAATGAGCAGTTCTTC	CSVEGDHQGSYNEQFF
TRBV4-2	TRBJ2-3	-	TRBD2	TGTGCCAGCAGCCAAGATGCGGGCGGGGGGGTTGCGCAGTATTTT	CASSQDAGGGVAQYF
TRBV7-7	TRBJ2-5	-	-	TGTGCCAGCAGCGAAGGTTGGGTCGCGACCCAGTACTTC	CASSEGWVATQYF
TRBV3-1	TRBJ1-2	many	-	TGTGCCAGCAGCCAAGTATTCAGAGACTACACCTTC	CASSQVFRDYTF
TRBV29-1	TRBJ1-5	few	TRBD1	TGCAGCGTGAGCCGGGACAGCCATCAGCCCCAGCATTTT	CSVSRDSHQPQHF